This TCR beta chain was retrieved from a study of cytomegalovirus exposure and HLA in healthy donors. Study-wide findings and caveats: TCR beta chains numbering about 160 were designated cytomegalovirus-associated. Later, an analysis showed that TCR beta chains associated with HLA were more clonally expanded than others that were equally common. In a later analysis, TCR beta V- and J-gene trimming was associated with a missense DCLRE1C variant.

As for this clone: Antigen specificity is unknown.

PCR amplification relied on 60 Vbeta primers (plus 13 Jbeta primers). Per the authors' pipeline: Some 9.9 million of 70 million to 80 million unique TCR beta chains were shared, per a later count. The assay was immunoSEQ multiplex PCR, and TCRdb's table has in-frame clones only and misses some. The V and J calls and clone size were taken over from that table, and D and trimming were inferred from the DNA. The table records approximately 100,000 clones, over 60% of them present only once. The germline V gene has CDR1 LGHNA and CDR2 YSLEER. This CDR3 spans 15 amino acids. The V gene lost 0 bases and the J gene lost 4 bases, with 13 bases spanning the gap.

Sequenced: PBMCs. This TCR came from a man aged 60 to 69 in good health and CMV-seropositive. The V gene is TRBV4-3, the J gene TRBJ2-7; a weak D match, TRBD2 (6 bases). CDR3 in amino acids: CASSQDGTLFYEQYF. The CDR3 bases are TGCGCCAGCAGCCAAGATGGGACTCTCTTTTACGAGCAGTACTTC.